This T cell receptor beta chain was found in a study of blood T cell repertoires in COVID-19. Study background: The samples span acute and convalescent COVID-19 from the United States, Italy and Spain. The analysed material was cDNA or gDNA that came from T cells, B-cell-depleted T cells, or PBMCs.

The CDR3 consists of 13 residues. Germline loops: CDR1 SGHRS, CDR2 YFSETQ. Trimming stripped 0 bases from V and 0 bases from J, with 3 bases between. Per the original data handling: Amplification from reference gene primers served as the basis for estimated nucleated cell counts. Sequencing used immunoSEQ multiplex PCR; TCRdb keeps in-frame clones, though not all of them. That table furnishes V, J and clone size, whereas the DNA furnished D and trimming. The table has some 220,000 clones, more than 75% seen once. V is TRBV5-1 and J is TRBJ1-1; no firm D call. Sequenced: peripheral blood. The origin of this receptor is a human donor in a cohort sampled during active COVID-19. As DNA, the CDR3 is TGCGCCAGCAGCTTGGCGGTGAACACTGAAGCTTTCTTT. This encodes CASSLAVNTEAFF. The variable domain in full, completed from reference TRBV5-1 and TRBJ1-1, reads KAGVTQTPRYLIKTRGQQVTLSCSPISGHRSVSWYQQTPGQGLQFLFEYFSETQRNKGNFPGRFSGRQFSNSRSEMNVSTLELGDSALYLCASSLAVNTEAFFGQGTRLTVV.